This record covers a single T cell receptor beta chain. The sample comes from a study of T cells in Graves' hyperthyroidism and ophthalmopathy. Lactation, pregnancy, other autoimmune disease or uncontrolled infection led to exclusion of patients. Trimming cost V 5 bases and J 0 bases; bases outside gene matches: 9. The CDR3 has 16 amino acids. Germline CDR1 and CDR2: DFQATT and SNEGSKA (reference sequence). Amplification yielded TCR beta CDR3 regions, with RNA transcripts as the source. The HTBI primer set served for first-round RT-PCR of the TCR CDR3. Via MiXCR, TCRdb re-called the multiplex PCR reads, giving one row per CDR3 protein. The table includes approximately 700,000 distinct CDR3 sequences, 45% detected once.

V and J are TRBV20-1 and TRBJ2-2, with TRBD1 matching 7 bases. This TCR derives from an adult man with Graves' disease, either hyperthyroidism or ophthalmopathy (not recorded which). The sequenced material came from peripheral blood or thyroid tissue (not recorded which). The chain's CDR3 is CSAPRADRANTGELFF. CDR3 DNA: TGCAGTGCTCCCCGCGCCGACAGGGCGAACACCGGGGAGCTGTTTTTT.